Below, 17 T cell receptor beta chains from the same sample are listed, as sequenced in a study of PD-L1 blockade in urothelial cancer (dated by TCRdb to 2016 to 2017). Library preparation was by the immunoSEQ multiplex PCR assay. The table comes from immuneACCESS by way of TCRdb, which keeps in-frame sequences with V and J called. Part of the clones is missing from these tables; in studies checked, under half for an unresolved V gene and the rest for unknown reasons. The sample table shows tens of thousands of clones, and more than 75% are seen once. The ten largest clones represent 13% to 15% of the sample. Per the publication, the time point label means: pretreatment peripheral blood. The specimen was PBMCs, collected around atezolizumab (anti-PD-L1) treatment. The origin of the receptors is a man between 60 and 70 years old with urothelial cancer.

This rearrangement joins TRBV28 to TRBJ2-3, with 8 bases identical to TRBD2. The CDR3 consists of 14 residues. V lost 5 bases to trimming and J lost 2 bases; unmatched junction nucleotides: 3. Germline CDR1 is MDHEN and CDR2 is SYDVKM. The CDR3 region has the DNA TGTGCCAGCAGTCGAGCGGGAGTCACAGATACGCAGTATTTT. Translated: CASSRAGVTDTQYF.

V is TRBV5-1 and J is TRBJ2-3; D is ambiguous. Germline V gene lookup returns CDR1 SGHRS and CDR2 YFSETQ. This CDR3 comprises 14 residues. The V gene lost 2 bases and the J gene lost 2 bases, with 9 bases spanning the gap. As DNA, the CDR3 is TGCGCCAGCAGCTTCTGGGCCCTCACAGATACGCAGTATTTT. Protein: CASSFWALTDTQYF.

This clone came up a few times. The CDR3 DNA sequence: TGTGCCAGCAGTTGGACCGGGACTAGTAGGAATGAGCAGTTCTTC. Translating it yields CASSWTGTSRNEQFF. This chain uses TRBV27 with TRBJ2-1; 8 bases align to TRBD2. The ends lost 4 bases at V and 7 bases at J; junction bases unmatched: 9. The CDR3 loop spans 15 amino acids. Germline CDR1 and CDR2: MNHEY and SMNVEV (reference sequence).

This chain uses TRBV28 with TRBJ2-1, with TRBD1 matching 8 bases. Germline V gene sequence: CDR1 MDHEN, CDR2 SYDVKM. V dropped 6 bases and J dropped 4; count of bases not matched to a gene: 8. This CDR3 is built from 15 residues. CDR3 coding DNA: TGTGCCAGCAGGCCGCGGGACAGGCCTTACAATGAGCAGTTCTTC. Its translation is CASRPRDRPYNEQFF. The full variable domain, completed using reference TRBV28 and TRBJ2-1, is DVKVTQSSRYLVKRTGEKVFLECVQDMDHENMFWYRQDPGLGLRLIYFSYDVKMKEKGDIPEGYSVSREKKERFSLILESASTNQTSMYLCASRPRDRPYNEQFFGPGTRLTVL.

This clone was counted between two and nine times. The gene calls are TRBV5-1 and TRBJ2-5; maybe TRBD2 (7 bases). Germline CDR1 SGHRS, CDR2 YFSETQ. Deletions cut 1 base from V and 4 bases from J, with 17 bases between. This CDR3 region has 16 residues. CDR3 coding DNA: TGCGCCAGCAGCTTGTCCGCGAGGGGGGGGAGAGAGACCCAGTACTTC. Encoded protein: CASSLSARGGRETQYF.

The chain is built from TRBV28 and TRBJ1-2; possible D gene TRBD1, 5 bases. Trimming pared 10 bases from V and 3 bases from J, leaving 12 bases between. This CDR3 is built from 12 residues. Germline V gene lookup returns CDR1 MDHEN and CDR2 SYDVKM. The CDR3 DNA follows: TGTGCCATCCGTGACAGTTACTATGGCTACACCTTC. Translated: CAIRDSYYGYTF.

The V and J genes are TRBV6-6 and TRBJ2-2; 7 bases fit TRBD1. Germline trimming cut 7 bases from V and 2 bases from J; bases unmatched to any gene: 4. The CDR3 is made up of 14 amino acids. Per germline, CDR1 MNHNY and CDR2 SVGAGI (reference sequence). The CDR3 DNA reads as TGTGCCAGCATAGGGACAGCAAACACCGGGGAGCTGTTTTTT. Translating it yields CASIGTANTGELFF.

This rearrangement joins TRBV11-1 to TRBJ1-5, with 7 bases matching TRBD1. The germline gives CDR1 SGHAT, CDR2 FQDESV (reference sequence). CDR3 size: 15 residues. The V and J ends lost 2 bases and 5 bases, in that order; junction bases with no gene match: 6. The CDR3 loop is CASSLSTGNHQPQHF. CDR3 coding DNA: TGTGCCAGCAGCTTATCGACAGGGAATCATCAGCCCCAGCATTTT.

The V and J genes are TRBV5-1 and TRBJ1-2; tentatively, D is TRBD1 (5 bases). Per germline, CDR1 SGHRS and CDR2 YFSETQ. Deletions cut 4 bases from V and 4 bases from J, with 17 bases between. CDR3 size: 15 residues. In DNA, the CDR3 is TGCGCCAGCAGCCCGGGGGGGAGGGCGCTCTATGGCTACACCTTC. Translated, it gives CASSPGGRALYGYTF. Using reference TRBV5-1 and TRBJ1-2 for the parts outside the CDR3, the full variable domain is KAGVTQTPRYLIKTRGQQVTLSCSPISGHRSVSWYQQTPGQGLQFLFEYFSETQRNKGNFPGRFSGRQFSNSRSEMNVSTLELGDSALYLCASSPGGRALYGYTFGSGTRLTVV.

CDR3 in amino acids: CASSFLGGSGGYNEQFF. The CDR3 nucleotides are TGTGCCAGCAGCTTCCTTGGGGGTAGCGGGGGTTACAATGAGCAGTTCTTC. J is TRBJ2-1 and V is TRBV7-3; 9 bases are a match to TRBD2. There are 17 residues in the CDR3. V shed 3 bases and J 4 bases; nucleotides not matched to a gene: 10. The germline V gene has CDR1 SGHTA and CDR2 FQGTGA. The full variable domain, its missing parts supplied by reference TRBV7-3 and TRBJ2-1, is GAGVSQTPSNKVTEKGKYVELRCDPISGHTALYWYRQSLGQGPEFLIYFQGTGAADDSGLPNDRFFAVRPEGSVSTLKIQRTERGDSAVYLCASSFLGGSGGYNEQFFGPGTRLTVL.

The J gene is TRBJ2-2, the V gene TRBV7-2, with 7 nucleotides matching TRBD1. The germline V gene has CDR1 SGHTA and CDR2 FQGNSA. The CDR3 length is 16 residues. The ends lost 5 bases at V and 1 base at J; junction bases unmatched: 7. The CDR3 sequence: CASSVRGTVNTGELFF. The CDR3 coding sequence is TGTGCCAGCAGCGTACGAGGGACAGTGAACACCGGGGAGCTGTTTTTT.

CDR3 in amino acids: CASSLRQGSSDTQYF. CDR3 DNA sequence: TGCGCCAGCAGCTTGCGTCAGGGTTCTTCCGATACGCAGTATTTT. This chain uses TRBV5-1 with TRBJ2-3; a possible D gene is TRBD1 (5 bases). The ends were cut back, 1 base at V and 6 bases at J, with 15 bases in the middle. This CDR3 region has 15 residues. The germline V gene encodes CDR1 SGHRS and CDR2 YFSETQ.

This chain joins TRBV6-6 and TRBJ1-2, with 7 bases matching TRBD1. Germline values: CDR1 MNHNY, CDR2 SVGAGI (reference sequence). CDR3 size: 13 residues. The V gene end was trimmed by 6 bases and the J gene end by 4 bases; junction bases not matched to a gene: 5. The chain's CDR3 is CASRITGAYGYTF. CDR3 sequence (DNA): TGTGCCAGCAGAATTACAGGGGCCTATGGCTACACCTTC.

This chain links TRBV10-3 with TRBJ2-3, with 7 positions matching TRBD2. Per germline, CDR1 ENHRY and CDR2 SYGVKD. J lost 2 bases, V lost 3 bases, and 11 bases had no gene match. The CDR3 is 17 amino acids. CDR3 loop: CAISEFAGAKITDTQYF. In DNA form, the CDR3 reads TGTGCCATCAGTGAATTTGCGGGAGCCAAAATCACAGATACGCAGTATTTT.

The chain couples TRBV11-2 to TRBJ1-3, with D possibly being TRBD1 (5 bases). CDR3 length equals 16 residues. Trimming left V 4 bases short and J 1 base short, with 14 bases between. Germline lookup yields CDR1 SGHAT and CDR2 FQNNGV. The CDR3 DNA reads as TGTGCCAGCAGCTCGACCAGCAGGGTTTCTGGAAACACCATATATTTT. Translating it yields CASSSTSRVSGNTIYF. The whole variable domain, filled in from reference TRBV11-2 and TRBJ1-3, reads EAGVAQSPRYKIIEKRQSVAFWCNPISGHATLYWYQQILGQGPKLLIQFQNNGVVDDSQLPKDRFSAERLKGVDSTLKIQPAKLEDSAVYLCASSSTSRVSGNTIYFGEGSWLTVV.

This clone was counted only a few times. The genes are TRBV25-1 and TRBJ1-6; TRBD1 matches 7 bases. V lost 7 bases to trimming and J lost 7 bases; unmatched junction nucleotides: 10. CDR1 MGHDK and CDR2 SYGVNS come from the germline V gene. The CDR3 has 15 amino acids. The CDR3 is CASKYTGTANSPLHF. CDR3 DNA sequence: TGTGCCAGCAAGTATACCGGGACAGCAAATTCACCCCTCCACTTT.

This clone was observed once. This CDR3 reads CASSLSRQSYEQYF. For the CDR3, the DNA is TGTGCCAGCAGCTTATCCAGACAGTCCTACGAGCAGTACTTC. V usage is TRBV7-9 and J usage is TRBJ2-7, with a tentative D call TRBD1 (5 bases). V was shortened by 2 bases and J by 1 base, with 9 bases between the two germline ends. From germline, CDR1 is SEHNR and CDR2 FQNEAQ (reference sequence). This CDR3 contains 14 residues.